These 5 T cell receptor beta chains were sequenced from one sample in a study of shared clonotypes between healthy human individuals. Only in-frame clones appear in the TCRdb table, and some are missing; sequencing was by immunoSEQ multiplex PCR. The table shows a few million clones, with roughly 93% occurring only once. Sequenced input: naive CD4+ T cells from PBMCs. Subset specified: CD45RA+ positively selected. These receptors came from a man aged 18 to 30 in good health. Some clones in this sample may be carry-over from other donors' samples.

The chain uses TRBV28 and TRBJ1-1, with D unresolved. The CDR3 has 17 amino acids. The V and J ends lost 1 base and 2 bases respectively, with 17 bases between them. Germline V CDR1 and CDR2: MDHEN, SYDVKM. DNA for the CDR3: TGTGCCAGCAGTTTATTCCAGGAAGGGAGAGTTAACACTGAAGCTTTCTTT. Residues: CASSLFQEGRVNTEAFF.

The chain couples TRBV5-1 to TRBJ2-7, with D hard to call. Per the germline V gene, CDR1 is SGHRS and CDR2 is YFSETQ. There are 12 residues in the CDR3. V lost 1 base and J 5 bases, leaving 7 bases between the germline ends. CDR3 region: CASSLRWDEQYF. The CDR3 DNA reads TGCGCCAGCAGCTTGAGATGGGACGAGCAGTACTTC.

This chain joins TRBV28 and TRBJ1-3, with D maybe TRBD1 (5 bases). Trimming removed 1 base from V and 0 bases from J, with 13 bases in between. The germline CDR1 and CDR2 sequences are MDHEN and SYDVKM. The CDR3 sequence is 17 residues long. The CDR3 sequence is CASSLSGAHYSGNTIYF. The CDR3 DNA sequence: TGTGCCAGCAGTTTATCCGGGGCCCACTACTCTGGAAACACCATATATTTT.

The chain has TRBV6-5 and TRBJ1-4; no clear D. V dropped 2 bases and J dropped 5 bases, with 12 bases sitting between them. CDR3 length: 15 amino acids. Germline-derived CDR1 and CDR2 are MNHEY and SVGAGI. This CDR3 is CASSYRARGNEKLFF. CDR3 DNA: TGTGCCAGCAGTTACCGGGCCCGAGGGAATGAAAAACTGTTTTTT.

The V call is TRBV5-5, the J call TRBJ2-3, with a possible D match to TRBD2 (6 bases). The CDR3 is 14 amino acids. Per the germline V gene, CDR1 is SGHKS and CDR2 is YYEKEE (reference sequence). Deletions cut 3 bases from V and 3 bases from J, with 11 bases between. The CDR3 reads CASSSLAETDTQYF. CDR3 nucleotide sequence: TGTGCCAGCAGCTCCTTAGCGGAAACAGATACGCAGTATTTT.